This section outlines one T cell receptor beta chain sequence together with its context. As yet, its antigen is unknown. This record belongs to a study of radiotherapy plus CTLA-4 blockade in lung cancer. Overall study context: 15% to 20% of patients responded objectively, and approximately 31% achieved disease control.

Study-level points and caveats: Reports identified early blood T cell clone dynamics, with interferon-beta, as the best response predictor.

From germline, CDR1 is LNHDA and CDR2 SQIVND (reference sequence). This CDR3 spans 15 amino acids. V was pared by 8 bases and J by 2 bases, with 9 bases of the junction left unmatched. Clones were sequenced by immunoSEQ multiplex PCR, and TCRdb holds only the in-frame ones, with some missing. This table holds about 51,000 clones, 77% found once. The sample consisted of peripheral blood, taken from a patient treated with radiotherapy plus ipilimumab. The TCR comes from a human donor with non-small cell lung cancer whose response to radiotherapy plus ipilimumab could not be evaluated. J is TRBJ2-1 and V is TRBV19; 7 positions agree with TRBD1. CDR3: CASRQGRGTYNEQFF. The DNA for the CDR3 is TGTGCCAGTCGACAGGGCCGGGGAACCTACAATGAGCAGTTCTTC.